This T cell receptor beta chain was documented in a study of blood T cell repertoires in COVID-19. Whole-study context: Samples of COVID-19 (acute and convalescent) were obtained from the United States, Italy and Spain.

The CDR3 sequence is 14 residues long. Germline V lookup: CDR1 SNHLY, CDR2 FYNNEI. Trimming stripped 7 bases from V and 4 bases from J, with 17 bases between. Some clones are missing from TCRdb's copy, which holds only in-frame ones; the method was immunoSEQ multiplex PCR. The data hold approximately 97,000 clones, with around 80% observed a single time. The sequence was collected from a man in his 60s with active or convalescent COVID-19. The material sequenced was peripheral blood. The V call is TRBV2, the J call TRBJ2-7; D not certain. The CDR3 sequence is CASNPNALVYEQYF. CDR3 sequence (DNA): TGTGCCAGCAATCCCAACGCGCTGGTATACGAGCAGTACTTC.